The entry below gives a single T cell receptor beta chain sequence along with its context. Its antigen remains unknown. The source of the sample is a study of blood T cells in healthy people across ages. Study-level findings and limits: Percentage of naive T cells showed a strong correlation with TCR beta diversity. Expanded clonotype changes were possibly confounded by unknown donor CMV status.

This CDR3 spans 14 amino acids. The germline V gene has CDR1 MDHEN and CDR2 SYDVKM. With 7 bases removed from V and 4 bases from J, the gap between germline ends came to 15 bases. For the second PCR, which ran for about 6 to 11 cycles, a sample-barcoded 5' primer and a J-beta primer mix were used. Through a template-switch adaptor with 12 random nucleotides, each cDNA molecule received a tag. TCRdb independently ran MiXCR on the 5' RACE reads; one entry per CDR3 protein. Among fewer than 700,000 distinct CDR3 sequences listed, around 48% were seen once. Healthy Caucasians from Russia aged roughly 6 to 90 served as donors.

This rearrangement joins TRBV28 to TRBJ2-3; D tentatively reads TRBD1 or TRBD2 (5 bases each). The sequenced material came from blood. The clonotype originates from a man older than 75 in good health. CDR3 DNA sequence: TGTGCCAGCAAACTGGGACCTCGCCCAGATACGCAGTATTTT. Amino acid sequence: CASKLGPRPDTQYF.